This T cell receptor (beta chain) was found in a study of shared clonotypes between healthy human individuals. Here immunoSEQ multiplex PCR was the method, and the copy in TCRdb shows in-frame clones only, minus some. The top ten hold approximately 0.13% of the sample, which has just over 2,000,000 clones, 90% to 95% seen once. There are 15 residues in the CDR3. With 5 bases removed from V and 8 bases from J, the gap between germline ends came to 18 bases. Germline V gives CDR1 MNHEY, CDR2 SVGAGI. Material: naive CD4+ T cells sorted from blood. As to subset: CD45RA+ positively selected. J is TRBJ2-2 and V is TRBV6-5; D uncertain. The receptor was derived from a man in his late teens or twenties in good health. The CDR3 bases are TGTGCCAGCAGTCCCAATACCTACACTCCGGGGGAGCTGTTTTTT. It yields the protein CASSPNTYTPGELFF.